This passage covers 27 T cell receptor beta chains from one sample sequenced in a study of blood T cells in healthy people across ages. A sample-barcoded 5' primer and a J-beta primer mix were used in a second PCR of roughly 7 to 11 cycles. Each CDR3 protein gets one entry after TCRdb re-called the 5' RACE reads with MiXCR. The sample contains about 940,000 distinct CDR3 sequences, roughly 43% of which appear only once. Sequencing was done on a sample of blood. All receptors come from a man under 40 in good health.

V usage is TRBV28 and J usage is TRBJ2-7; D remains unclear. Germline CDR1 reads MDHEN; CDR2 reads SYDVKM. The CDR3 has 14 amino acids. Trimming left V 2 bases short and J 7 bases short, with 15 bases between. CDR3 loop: CASSLHTSYNEQYF. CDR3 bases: TGTGCCAGCAGTTTACATACCTCATACAATGAGCAGTACTTC.

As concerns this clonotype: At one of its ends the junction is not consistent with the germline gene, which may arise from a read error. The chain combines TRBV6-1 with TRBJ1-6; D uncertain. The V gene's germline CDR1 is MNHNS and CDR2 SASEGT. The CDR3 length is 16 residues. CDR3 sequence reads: CAGSPREGTYNSPLHF. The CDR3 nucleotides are TGTGCCGGCAGTCCCCGGGAGGGAACCTATAATTCACCCCTCCACTTT.

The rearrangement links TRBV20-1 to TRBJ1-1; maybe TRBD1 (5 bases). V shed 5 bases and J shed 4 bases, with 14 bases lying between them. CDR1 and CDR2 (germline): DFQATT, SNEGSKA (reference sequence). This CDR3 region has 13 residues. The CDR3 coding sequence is TGCAGTGCTCGCCAGGGAGAGGGCACTGAAGCTTTCTTT. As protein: CSARQGEGTEAFF.

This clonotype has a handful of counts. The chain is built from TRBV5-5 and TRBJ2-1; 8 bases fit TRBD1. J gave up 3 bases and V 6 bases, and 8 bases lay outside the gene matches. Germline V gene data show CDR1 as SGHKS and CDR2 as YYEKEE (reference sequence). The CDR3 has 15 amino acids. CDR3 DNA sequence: TGTGCCAGCACCCCGACAGGGGAGAGCTACAATGAGCAGTTCTTC. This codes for CASTPTGESYNEQFF.

This CDR3 reads CASSQTTGNEQYF. Here the CDR3 DNA reads TGTGCCAGCAGCCAAACGACAGGGAACGAGCAGTACTTC. This chain uses TRBV3-1 with TRBJ2-7, with TRBD1 matching 7 bases. CDR1 and CDR2 from the germline V gene are LGHDT and YNNKEL (reference sequence). CDR3 length equals 13 residues. Losses at the gene ends were 2 bases for V and 5 bases for J; bases not matched to a gene: 3.

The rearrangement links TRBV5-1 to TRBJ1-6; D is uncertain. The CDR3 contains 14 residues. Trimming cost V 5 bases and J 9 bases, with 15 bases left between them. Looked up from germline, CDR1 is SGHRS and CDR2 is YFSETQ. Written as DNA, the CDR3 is TGCGCCAGCAGTGACTCCCTGCCGGGTTCACCCCTCCACTTT. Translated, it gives CASSDSLPGSPLHF.

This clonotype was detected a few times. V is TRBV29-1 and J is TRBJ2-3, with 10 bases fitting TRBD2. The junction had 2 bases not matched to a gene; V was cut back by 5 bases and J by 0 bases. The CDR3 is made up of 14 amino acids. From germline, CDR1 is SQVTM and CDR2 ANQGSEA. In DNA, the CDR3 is TGCAGCGTTACAGCGGGGGGGAGCACAGATACGCAGTATTTT. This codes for CSVTAGGSTDTQYF.

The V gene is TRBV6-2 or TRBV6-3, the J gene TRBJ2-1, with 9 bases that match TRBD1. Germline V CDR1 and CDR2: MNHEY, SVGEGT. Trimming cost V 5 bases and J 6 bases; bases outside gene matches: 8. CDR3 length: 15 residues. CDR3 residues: CASSPWDRVANEQFF. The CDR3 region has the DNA TGTGCCAGCAGTCCCTGGGACAGGGTGGCCAATGAGCAGTTCTTC.

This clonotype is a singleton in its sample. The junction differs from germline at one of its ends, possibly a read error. In nucleotides, the CDR3 is TGTACCAGCAGCTCACCGCAGGGGGCCTATAATTCACCCCTCCACTTT. Translation: CTSSSPQGAYNSPLHF. The chain links TRBV9 to TRBJ1-6; 7 nucleotides align to TRBD1. This CDR3 spans 16 amino acids. CDR1 and CDR2 (germline): SGDLS, YYNGEE. The complete variable domain, with remaining parts taken from reference TRBV9 and TRBJ1-6, reads DSGVTQTPKHLITATGQRVTLRCSPRSGDLSVYWYQQSLDQGLQFLIQYYNGEERAKGNILERFSAQQFPDLHSELNLSSLELGDSALYFCTSSSPQGAYNSPLHFGNGTRLTVT.

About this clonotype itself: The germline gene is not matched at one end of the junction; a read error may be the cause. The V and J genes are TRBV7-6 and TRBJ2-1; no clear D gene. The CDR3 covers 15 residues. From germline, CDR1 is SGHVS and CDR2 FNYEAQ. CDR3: CASSLETSSYNERFF. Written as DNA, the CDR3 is TGTGCCAGCAGCTTAGAGACAAGCTCCTACAATGAGCGGTTCTTC.

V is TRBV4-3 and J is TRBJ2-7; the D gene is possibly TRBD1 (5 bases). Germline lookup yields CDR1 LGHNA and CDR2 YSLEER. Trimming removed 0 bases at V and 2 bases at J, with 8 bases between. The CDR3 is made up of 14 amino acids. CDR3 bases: TGCGCCAGCAGCCAAGACGACAGAGCCTACGAGCAGTACTTC. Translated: CASSQDDRAYEQYF.

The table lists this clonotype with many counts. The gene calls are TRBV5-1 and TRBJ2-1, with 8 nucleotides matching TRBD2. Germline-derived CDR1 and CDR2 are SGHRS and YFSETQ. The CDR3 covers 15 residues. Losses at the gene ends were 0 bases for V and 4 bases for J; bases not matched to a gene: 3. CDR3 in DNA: TGCGCCAGCAGCTTGGCCCAGCGGGAGTACAATGAGCAGTTCTTC. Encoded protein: CASSLAQREYNEQFF.

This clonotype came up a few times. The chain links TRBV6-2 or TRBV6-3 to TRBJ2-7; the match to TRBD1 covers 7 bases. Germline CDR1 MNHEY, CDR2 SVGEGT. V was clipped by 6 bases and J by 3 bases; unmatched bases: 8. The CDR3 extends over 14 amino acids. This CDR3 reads CASRPSTGIYEQYF. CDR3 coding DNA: TGTGCCAGCAGGCCCTCGACAGGGATCTACGAGCAGTACTTC.

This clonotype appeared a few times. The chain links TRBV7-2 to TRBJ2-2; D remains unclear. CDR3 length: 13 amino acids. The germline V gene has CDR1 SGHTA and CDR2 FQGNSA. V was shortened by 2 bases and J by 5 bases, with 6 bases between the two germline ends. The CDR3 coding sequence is TGTGCCAGCAGCTTACGGAATACCGGGGAGCTGTTTTTT. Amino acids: CASSLRNTGELFF.

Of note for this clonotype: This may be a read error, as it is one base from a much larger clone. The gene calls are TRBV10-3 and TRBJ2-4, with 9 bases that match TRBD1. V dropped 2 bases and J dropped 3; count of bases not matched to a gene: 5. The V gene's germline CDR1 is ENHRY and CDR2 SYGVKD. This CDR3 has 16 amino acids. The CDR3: CAISEGGQGDKNIQYF. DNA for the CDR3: TGTGCCATCAGTGAGGGGGGACAGGGCGACAAAAACATTCAGTACTTC.

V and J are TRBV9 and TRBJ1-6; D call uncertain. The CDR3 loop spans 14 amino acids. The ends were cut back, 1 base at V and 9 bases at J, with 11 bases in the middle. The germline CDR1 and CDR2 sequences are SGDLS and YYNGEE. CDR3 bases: TGTGCCAGCAGCGTAACCCTTTTACGTTCACCCCTCCACTTT. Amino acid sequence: CASSVTLLRSPLHF.

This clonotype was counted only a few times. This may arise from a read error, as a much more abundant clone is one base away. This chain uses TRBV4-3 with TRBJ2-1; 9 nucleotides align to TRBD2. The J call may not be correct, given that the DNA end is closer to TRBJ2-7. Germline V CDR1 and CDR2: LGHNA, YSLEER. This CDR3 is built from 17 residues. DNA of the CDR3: TGCGCCAGCAGCCCAAGGACTAGCGCGAGCTCCTACAATGAGCAGTACTTC. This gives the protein CASSPRTSASSYNEQYF.

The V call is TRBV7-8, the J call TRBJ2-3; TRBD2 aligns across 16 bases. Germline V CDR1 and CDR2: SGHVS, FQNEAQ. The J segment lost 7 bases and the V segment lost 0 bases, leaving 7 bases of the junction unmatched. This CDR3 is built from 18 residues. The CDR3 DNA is TGTGCCAGCAGCTTAGCACCGGGACTAGCGGGGGGGCCATATACGCAGTATTTT. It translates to CASSLAPGLAGGPYTQYF.

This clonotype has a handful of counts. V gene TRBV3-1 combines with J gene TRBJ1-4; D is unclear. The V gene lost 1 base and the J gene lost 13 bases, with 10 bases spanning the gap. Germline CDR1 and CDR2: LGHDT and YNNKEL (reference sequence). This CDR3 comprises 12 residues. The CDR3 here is CASSQAGRGLFF. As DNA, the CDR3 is TGTGCCAGCAGCCAAGCTGGGCGGGGACTGTTTTTT.

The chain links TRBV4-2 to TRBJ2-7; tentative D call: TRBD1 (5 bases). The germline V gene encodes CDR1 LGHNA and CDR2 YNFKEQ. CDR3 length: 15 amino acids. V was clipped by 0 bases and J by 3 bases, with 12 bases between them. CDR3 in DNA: TGTGCCAGCAGCCAAGATAAACAGGCCCTCTACGAGCAGTACTTC. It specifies CASSQDKQALYEQYF.

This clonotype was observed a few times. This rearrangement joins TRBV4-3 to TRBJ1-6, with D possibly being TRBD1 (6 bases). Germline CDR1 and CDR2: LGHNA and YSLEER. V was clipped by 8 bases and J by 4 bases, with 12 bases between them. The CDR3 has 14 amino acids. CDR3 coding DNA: TGCGCCAGCGGAGGGGGTGGGTATAATTCACCCCTCCACTTT. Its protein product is CASGGGGYNSPLHF.

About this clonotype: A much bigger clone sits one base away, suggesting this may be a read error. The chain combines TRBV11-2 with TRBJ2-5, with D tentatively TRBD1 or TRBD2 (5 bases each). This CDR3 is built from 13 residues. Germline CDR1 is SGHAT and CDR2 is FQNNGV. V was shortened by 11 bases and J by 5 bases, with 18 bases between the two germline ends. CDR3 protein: CACNRGIQETQYF. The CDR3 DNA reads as TGTGCCTGCAACCGGGGCATTCAGGAGACCCAGTACTTC. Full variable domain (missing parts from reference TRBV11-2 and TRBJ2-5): EAGVAQSPRYKIIEKRQSVAFWCNPISGHATLYWYQQILGQGPKLLIQFQNNGVVDDSQLPKDRFSAERLKGVDSTLKIQPAKLEDSAVYLCACNRGIQETQYFGPGTRLLVL.

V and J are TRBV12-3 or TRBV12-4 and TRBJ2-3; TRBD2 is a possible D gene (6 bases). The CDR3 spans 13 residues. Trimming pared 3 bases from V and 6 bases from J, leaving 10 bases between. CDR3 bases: TGTGCCAGCAGTTTTGGGGGGTCGGATACGCAGTATTTT. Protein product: CASSFGGSDTQYF.

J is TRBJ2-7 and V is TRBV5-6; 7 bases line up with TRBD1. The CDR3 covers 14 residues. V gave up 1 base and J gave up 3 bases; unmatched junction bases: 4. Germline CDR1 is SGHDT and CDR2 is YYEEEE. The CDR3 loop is CASSLTGANYEQYF. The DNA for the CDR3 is TGTGCCAGCAGCTTGACAGGGGCCAACTACGAGCAGTACTTC.

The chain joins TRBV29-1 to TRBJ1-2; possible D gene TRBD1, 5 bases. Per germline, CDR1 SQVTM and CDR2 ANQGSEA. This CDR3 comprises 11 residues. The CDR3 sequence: CSHGTGYGYTF. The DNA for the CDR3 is TGCAGTCACGGGACCGGCTATGGCTACACCTTC.

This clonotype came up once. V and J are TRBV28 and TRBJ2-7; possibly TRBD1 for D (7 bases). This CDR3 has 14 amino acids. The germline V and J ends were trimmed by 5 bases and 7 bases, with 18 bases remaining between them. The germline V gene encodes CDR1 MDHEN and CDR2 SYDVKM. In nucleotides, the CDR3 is TGTGCCAGCAGTCCCGGTGAGGGGGCGGGGGAGCAGTACTTC. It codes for CASSPGEGAGEQYF.

CDR3 in amino acids: CASTGTGGNQPQHF. For the CDR3, the DNA is TGTGCCAGCACCGGGACAGGGGGAAATCAGCCCCAGCATTTT. The chain combines TRBV12-3 or TRBV12-4 with TRBJ1-5; 11 bases match TRBD1. The CDR3 consists of 14 residues. The ends lost 7 bases at V and 4 bases at J; junction bases unmatched: 3.